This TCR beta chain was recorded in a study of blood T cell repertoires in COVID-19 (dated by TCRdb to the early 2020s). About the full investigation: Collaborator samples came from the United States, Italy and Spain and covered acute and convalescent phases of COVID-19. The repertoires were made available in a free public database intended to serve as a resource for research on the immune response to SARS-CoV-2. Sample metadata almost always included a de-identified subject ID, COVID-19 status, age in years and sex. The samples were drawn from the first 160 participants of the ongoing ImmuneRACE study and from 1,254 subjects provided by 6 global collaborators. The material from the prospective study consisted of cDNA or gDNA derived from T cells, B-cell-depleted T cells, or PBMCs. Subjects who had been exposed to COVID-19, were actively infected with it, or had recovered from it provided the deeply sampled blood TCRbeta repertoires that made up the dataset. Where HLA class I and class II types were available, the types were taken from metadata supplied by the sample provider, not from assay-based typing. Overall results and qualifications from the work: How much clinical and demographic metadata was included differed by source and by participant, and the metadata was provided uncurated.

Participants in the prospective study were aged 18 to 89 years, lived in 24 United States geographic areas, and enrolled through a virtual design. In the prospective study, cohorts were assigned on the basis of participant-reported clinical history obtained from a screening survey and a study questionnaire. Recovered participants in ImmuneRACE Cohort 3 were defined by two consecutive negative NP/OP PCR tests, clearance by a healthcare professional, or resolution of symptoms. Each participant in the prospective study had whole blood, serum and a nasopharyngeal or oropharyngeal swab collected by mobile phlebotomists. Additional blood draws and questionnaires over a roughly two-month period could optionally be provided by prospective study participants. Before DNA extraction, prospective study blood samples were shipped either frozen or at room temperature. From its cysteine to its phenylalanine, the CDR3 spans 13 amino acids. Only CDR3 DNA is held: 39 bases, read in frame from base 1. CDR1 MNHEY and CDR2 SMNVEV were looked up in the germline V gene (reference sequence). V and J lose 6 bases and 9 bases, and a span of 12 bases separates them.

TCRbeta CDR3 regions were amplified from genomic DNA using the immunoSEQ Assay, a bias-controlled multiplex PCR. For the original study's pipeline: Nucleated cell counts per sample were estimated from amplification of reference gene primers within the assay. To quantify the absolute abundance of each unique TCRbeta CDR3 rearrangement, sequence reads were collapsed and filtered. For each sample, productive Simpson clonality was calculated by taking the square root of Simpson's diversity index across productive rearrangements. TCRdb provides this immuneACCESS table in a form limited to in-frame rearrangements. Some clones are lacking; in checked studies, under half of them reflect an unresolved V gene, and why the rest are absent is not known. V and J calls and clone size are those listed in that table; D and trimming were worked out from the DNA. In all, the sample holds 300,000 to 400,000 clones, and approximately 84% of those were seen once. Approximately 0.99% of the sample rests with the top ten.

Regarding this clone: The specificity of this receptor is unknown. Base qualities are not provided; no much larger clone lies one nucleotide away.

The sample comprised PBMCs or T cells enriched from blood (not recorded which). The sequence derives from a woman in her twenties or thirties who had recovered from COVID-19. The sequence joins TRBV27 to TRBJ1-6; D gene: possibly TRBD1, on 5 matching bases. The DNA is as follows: TGTGCCAGCAGGGGGGGAGTCAGTTCACCCCTCCACTTT. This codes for CASRGGVSSPLHF.